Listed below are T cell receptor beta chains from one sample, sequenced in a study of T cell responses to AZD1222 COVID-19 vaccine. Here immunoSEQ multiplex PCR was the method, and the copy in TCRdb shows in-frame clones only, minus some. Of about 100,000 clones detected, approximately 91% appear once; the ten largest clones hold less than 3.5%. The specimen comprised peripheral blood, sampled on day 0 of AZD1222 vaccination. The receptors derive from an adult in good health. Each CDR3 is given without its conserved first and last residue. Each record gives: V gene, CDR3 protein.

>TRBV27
ASSLLGSSDTQY
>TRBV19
ASSMSIGELF
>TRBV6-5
ASSRPGQGGNTIY
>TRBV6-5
ASSYSRSSGNTIY
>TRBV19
ASSIGRDYGYT
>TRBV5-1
ASSLAGPGNTIY
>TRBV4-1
ASSQEGGTGANVLT
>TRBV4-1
ASSQVSMTGNTIY
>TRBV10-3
AIGTPLVGEEQF
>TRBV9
ASSVGRETGELF
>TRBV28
ASRWTANTEAF
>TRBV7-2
ASSSTSSDTQY
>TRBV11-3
ASSPLRDSNNEQF
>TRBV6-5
ASRPGAGWETQY
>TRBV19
ASSIAGGGPTDTQY
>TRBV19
ASSTGPDTQY
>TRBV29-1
SVEQWQGQSGANVLT
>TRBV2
AGSQYSNQPQH
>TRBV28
ASSLVQGGYT
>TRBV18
ASSPQELMNTEAF
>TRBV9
ASSVSQRGTTYEQY
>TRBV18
ASLKTPNTEAF
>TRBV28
ASSRVGSTQY
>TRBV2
AARRTRNTEAF
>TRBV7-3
ASSSQENTEAF
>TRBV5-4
ASSFLGRAEQY
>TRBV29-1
SVGQGLNTEAF
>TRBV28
ASSFAGTGISDTQY
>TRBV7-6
ASSLRDREKRGYT
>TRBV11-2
ASSLDQWGQGETQY
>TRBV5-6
ASSHLRIWSTNEKLF
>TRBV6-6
ASTTGARTEAF
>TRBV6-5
ASNRRTQGDSPLH
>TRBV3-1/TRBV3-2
ASSHRRLAGGTDTQY
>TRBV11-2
ASSLGRQGDEQY
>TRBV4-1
ASSEKSGLGTGELF
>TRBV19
ADPLGNTIY
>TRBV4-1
ASSQPYPTGNTEAF
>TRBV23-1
AGGTGVTDTQY
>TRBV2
ASSIIASGILTDTQY
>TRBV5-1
ASSATLQGARMNTEAF
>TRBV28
ASSIQWEGSQETQY
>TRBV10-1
ASSSGQNYGYT
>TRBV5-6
ASSLVGILETQY
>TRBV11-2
ASSSRVGAWNEQF
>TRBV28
ASSPRQFEQY
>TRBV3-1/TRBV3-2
ASSRTDTSSGNTIY
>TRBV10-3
AISETSANQPQH
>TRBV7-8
ASSLVVAGGPTNEQF
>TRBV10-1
ASSERRDTGELF
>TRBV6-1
ASIWGGTEAF
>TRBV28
ASSSLSGTLSYEQY
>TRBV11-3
ASSLEGTVMNTEAF
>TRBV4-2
ASSQPRGGKLGTGELF